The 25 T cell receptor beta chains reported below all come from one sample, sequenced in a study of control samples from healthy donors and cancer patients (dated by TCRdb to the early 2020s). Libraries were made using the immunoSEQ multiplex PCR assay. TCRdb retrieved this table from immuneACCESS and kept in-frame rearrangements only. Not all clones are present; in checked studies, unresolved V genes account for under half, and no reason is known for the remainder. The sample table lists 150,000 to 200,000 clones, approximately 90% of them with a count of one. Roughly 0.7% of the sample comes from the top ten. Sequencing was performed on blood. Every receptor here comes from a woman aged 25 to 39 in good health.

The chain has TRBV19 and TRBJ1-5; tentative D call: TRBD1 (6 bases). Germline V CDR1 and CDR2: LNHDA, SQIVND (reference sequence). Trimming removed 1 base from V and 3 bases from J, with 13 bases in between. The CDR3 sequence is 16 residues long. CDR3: CASSIAGGTINQPQHF. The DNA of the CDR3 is TGTGCCAGTAGTATAGCGGGGGGCACCATCAATCAGCCCCAGCATTTT. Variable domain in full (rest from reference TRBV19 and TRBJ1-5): DGGITQSPKYLFRKEGQNVTLSCEQNLNHDAMYWYRQDPGQGLRLIYYSQIVNDFQKGDIAEGYSVSREKKESFPLTVTSAQKNPTAFYLCASSIAGGTINQPQHFGDGTRLSIL.

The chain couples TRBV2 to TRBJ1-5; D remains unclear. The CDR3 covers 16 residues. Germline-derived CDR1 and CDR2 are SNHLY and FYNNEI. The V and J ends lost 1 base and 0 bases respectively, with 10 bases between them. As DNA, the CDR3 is TGTGCCAGCAGTGAAGTGGCCCTTGATAGCAATCAGCCCCAGCATTTT. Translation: CASSEVALDSNQPQHF.

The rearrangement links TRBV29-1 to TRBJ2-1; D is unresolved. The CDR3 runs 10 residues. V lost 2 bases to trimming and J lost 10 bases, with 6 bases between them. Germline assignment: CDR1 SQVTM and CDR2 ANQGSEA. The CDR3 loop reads CSVELNEQFF. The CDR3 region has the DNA TGCAGCGTTGAACTGAACGAGCAGTTCTTC.

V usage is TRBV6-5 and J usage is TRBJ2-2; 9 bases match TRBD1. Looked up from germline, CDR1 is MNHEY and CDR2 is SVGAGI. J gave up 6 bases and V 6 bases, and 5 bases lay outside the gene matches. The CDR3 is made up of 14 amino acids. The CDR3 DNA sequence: TGTGCCAGCAGGGACAGGGGAGACGCCGGGGAGCTGTTTTTT. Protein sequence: CASRDRGDAGELFF.

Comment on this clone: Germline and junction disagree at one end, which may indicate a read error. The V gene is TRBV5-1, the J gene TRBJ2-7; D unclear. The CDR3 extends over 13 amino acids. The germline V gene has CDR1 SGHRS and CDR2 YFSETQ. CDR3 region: CASSVGSSYGQYF. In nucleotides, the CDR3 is TGCGCCAGCAGCGTAGGAAGCTCCTACGGGCAGTACTTC.

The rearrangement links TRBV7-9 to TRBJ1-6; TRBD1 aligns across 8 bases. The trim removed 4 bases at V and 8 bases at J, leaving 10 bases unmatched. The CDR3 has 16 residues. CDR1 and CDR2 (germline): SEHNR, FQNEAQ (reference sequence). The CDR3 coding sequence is TGTGCCAGCAGCTCCCGGGAGGCAGGGGGCTATTCACCCCTCCACTTT. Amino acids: CASSSREAGGYSPLHF. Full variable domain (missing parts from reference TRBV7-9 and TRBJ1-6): DTGVSQNPRHKITKRGQNVTFRCDPISEHNRLYWYRQTLGQGPEFLTYFQNEAQLEKSRLLSDRFSAERPKGSFSTLEIQRTEQGDSAMYLCASSSREAGGYSPLHFGNGTRLTVT.

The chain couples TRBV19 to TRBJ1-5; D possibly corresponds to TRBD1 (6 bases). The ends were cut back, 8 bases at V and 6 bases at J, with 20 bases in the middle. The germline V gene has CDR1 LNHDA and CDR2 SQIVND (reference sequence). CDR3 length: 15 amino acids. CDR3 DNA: TGTGCCAGTGACCCCGGACAGAGCCACAGTCAGCCCCAGCATTTT. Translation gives CASDPGQSHSQPQHF.

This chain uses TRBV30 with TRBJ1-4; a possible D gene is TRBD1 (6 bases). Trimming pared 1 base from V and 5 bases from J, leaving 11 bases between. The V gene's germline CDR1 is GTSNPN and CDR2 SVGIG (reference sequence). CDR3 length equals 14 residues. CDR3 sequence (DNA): TGTGCCTGGAGTGGGACAGAGTCCAATGAAAAACTGTTTTTT. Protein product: CAWSGTESNEKLFF.

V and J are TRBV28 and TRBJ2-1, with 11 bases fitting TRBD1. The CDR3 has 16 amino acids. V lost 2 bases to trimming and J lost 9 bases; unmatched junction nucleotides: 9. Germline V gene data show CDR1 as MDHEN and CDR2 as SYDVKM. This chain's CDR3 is CASSLPLGTGGSEQFF. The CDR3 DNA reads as TGTGCCAGCAGTTTACCCCTTGGGACAGGGGGGAGTGAGCAGTTCTTC.

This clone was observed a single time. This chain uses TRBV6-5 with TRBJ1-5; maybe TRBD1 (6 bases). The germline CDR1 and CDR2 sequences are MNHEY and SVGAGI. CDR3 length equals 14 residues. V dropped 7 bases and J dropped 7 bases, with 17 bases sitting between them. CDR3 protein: CASTPGVGGQPQHF. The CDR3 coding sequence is TGTGCCAGCACTCCCGGGGTAGGGGGGCAGCCCCAGCATTTT.

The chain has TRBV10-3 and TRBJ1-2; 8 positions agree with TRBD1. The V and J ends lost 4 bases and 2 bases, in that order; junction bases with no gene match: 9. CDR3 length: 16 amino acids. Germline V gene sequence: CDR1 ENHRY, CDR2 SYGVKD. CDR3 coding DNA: TGTGCCATCAGTGTTACCCGGGACAGGCTGAACTATGGCTACACCTTC. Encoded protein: CAISVTRDRLNYGYTF.

CDR3 residues: CASSYDSVGNTIYF. As DNA, the CDR3 is TGTGCCAGCAGTTACGACAGCGTTGGAAACACCATATATTTT. The chain is built from TRBV27 and TRBJ1-3; tentatively, D is TRBD1 (5 bases). The V gene's germline CDR1 is MNHEY and CDR2 SMNVEV (reference sequence). Trimming took 4 bases from V and 3 from J, leaving 10 bases between them. The CDR3 length is 14 residues.

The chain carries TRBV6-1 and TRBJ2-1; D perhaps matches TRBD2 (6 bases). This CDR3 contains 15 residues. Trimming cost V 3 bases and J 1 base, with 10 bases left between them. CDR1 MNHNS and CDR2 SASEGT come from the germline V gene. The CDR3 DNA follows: TGTGCCAGCAGTGATGGGGCGGGATCCTACAATGAGCAGTTCTTC. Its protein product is CASSDGAGSYNEQFF.

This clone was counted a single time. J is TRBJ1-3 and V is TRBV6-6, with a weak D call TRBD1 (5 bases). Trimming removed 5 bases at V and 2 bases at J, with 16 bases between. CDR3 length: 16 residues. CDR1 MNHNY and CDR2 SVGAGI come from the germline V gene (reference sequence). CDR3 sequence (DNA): TGTGCCAGCAGTCCAGATTCAGGGATAGCTGGAAACACCATATATTTT. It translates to CASSPDSGIAGNTIYF.

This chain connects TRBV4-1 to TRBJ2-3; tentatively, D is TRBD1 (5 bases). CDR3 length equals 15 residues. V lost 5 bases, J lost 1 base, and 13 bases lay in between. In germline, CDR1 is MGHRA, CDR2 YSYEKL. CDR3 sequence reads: CASSSQGYGTDTQYF. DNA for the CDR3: TGCGCCAGCAGCTCCCAGGGCTATGGCACAGATACGCAGTATTTT.

CDR3 sequence reads: CASRNGGGPYEQYF. The CDR3 bases are TGTGCCAGCAGGAATGGAGGGGGGCCCTACGAGCAGTACTTC. J is TRBJ2-7 and V is TRBV6-5; D is possibly TRBD1 or TRBD2 (6 bases each). Germline CDR1 is MNHEY and CDR2 is SVGAGI. Deletions cut 6 bases from V and 2 bases from J, with 14 bases between. There are 14 residues in the CDR3.

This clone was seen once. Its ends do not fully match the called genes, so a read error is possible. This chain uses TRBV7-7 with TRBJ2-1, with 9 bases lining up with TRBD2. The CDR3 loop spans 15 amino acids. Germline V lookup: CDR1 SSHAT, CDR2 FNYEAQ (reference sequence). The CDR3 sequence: CASSLFLAGYNEQFF. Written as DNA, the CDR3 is TGTGCTAGCAGCTTATTTCTAGCGGGGTACAATGAGCAGTTCTTC.

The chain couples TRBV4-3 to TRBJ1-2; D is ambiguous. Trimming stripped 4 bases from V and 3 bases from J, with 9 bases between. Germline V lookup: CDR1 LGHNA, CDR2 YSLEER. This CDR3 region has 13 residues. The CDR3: CASSREGDYGYTF. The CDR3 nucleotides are TGCGCCAGCAGCCGGGAGGGAGACTATGGCTACACCTTC.

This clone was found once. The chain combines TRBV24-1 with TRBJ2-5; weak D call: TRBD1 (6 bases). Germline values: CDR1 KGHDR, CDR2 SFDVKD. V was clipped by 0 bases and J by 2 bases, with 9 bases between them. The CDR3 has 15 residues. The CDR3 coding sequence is TGTGCCACCAGTGATTTGTCAGGGGCTCAAGAGACCCAGTACTTC. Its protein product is CATSDLSGAQETQYF.

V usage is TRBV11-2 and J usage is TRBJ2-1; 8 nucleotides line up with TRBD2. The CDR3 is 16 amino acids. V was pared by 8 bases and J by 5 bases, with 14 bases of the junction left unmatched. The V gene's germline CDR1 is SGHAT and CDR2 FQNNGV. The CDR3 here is CASDNPAGVLNNEQFF. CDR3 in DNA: TGTGCCAGCGACAACCCAGCGGGAGTCTTGAACAATGAGCAGTTCTTC.

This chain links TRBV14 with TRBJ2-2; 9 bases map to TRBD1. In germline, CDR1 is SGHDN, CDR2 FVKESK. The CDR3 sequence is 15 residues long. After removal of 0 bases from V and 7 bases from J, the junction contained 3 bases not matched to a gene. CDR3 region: CASSQEGQGVGELFF. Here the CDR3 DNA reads TGTGCCAGCAGCCAAGAGGGACAGGGAGTCGGGGAGCTGTTTTTT.

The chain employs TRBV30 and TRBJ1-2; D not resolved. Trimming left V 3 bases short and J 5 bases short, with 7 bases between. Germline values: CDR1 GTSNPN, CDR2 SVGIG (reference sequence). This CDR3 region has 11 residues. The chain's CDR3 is CAWRRSYGYTF. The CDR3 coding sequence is TGTGCCTGGAGACGAAGTTATGGCTACACCTTC.

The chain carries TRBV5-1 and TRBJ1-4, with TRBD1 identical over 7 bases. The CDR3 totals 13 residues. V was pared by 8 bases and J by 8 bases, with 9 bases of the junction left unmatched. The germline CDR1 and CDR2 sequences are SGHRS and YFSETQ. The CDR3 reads CASSDRVKEKLFF. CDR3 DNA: TGCGCCAGTTCCGACAGGGTTAAGGAAAAACTGTTTTTT.

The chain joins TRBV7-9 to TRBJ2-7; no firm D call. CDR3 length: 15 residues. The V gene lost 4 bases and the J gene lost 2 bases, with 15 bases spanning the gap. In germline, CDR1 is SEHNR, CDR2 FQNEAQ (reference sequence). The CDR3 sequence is CASSSLDTGAYEQYF. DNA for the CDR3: TGTGCCAGCAGCTCCCTCGACACCGGAGCCTACGAGCAGTACTTC.

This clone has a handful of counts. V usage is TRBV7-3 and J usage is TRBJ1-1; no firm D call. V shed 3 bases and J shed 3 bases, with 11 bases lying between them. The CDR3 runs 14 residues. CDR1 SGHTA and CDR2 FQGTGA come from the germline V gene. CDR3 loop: CASSLEGADTEAFF. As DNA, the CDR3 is TGTGCCAGCAGCTTGGAGGGAGCCGACACTGAAGCTTTCTTT.